This TCR beta chain was observed in a study of cytomegalovirus exposure and HLA in healthy donors. The PCR was carried out with 60 Vbeta primers and 13 Jbeta primers. Here immunoSEQ multiplex PCR was the method, and the copy in TCRdb shows in-frame clones only, minus some. The data contain roughly 150,000 clones, about four fifths of them singletons. CDR1 MDHEN and CDR2 SYDVKM come from the germline V gene. The ends lost 7 bases at V and 2 bases at J; junction bases unmatched: 10. This CDR3 comprises 15 residues. Sequenced material: PBMCs. The gene calls are TRBV28 and TRBJ1-2; the match to TRBD1 covers 7 bases. This sequence was found in a male donor in good health and CMV-seropositive. In DNA form, the CDR3 reads TGTGCCAGCATAAGGGGTGGGACAGAGAACTATGGCTACACCTTC. Its protein is CASIRGGTENYGYTF.